Below are 22 T cell receptor beta chains sequenced from a single sample in a study of regulatory T cells in long-lasting Graves disease. For TCR beta, libraries came from iRepertoire HTBI primers and Arm-PCR of CDR3 regions. TCRdb used MiXCR to reprocess the multiplex PCR reads, holding one entry per CDR3 protein. This sample has 400,000 to 500,000 distinct CDR3 sequences, with under 15% found just once. Described time point: newly diagnosed GD, antithyroid drugs for less than 3 months. PBMCs provided the RNA from which the TCR library was made. These same data were also listed under a study on T cells in Graves' hyperthyroidism and ophthalmopathy.

The material was peripheral blood mononuclear cells (PBMCs), obtained at new diagnosis, from a patient treated with antithyroid drugs. The source of these receptors is a woman younger than 45 with Graves disease.

The chain is built from TRBV5-1 and TRBJ2-1; the D is unclear. Germline CDR1 SGHRS, CDR2 YFSETQ. With 0 bases removed from V and 2 bases from J, the gap between germline ends came to 12 bases. This CDR3 region has 16 residues. CDR3 protein: CASSLVGGRAYNEQFF. As DNA, the CDR3 is TGCGCCAGCAGCTTGGTTGGCGGTCGGGCCTACAATGAGCAGTTCTTC.

This clonotype was detected many times. This chain uses TRBV2 with TRBJ2-3, with 11 bases matching TRBD2. J gave up 6 bases and V 8 bases, and 16 bases lay outside the gene matches. CDR3 length: 17 amino acids. Germline CDR1 SNHLY, CDR2 FYNNEI. CDR3 coding DNA: TGTGCCAGCCTCGGGCTAGCGGGAGGTCCCGGGGGGGATACGCAGTATTTT. Its protein product is CASLGLAGGPGGDTQYF.

Ten or more counts support this clonotype. This rearrangement joins TRBV6-1 to TRBJ2-2; D gene ambiguous. The germline CDR1 and CDR2 sequences are MNHNS and SASEGT. There are 12 residues in the CDR3. V gave up 6 bases and J gave up 9 bases, with 11 bases separating them. CDR3 amino acids: CASSVLARELFF. DNA for the CDR3: TGTGCCAGCAGCGTTCTGGCGAGGGAGCTGTTTTTT.

This clonotype was detected only a few times. The V gene is TRBV5-1, the J gene TRBJ2-1; the D gene is possibly TRBD1 (6 bases). Germline values: CDR1 SGHRS, CDR2 YFSETQ. The CDR3 extends over 15 amino acids. V was clipped by 0 bases and J by 7 bases, with 14 bases between them. The CDR3 is CASSLASGVENEQFF. The CDR3 region has the DNA TGCGCCAGCAGCTTGGCCTCAGGGGTCGAGAATGAGCAGTTCTTC.

The chain is built from TRBV7-9 and TRBJ2-7; D is perhaps TRBD1 or TRBD2 (5 bases each). V dropped 5 bases and J dropped 4 bases, with 18 bases sitting between them. Germline V CDR1 and CDR2: SEHNR, FQNEAQ (reference sequence). The CDR3 contains 15 residues. This CDR3 is CASSQPKGPSYEQYF. CDR3 nucleotide sequence: TGTGCCAGCAGCCAACCTAAGGGACCGTCTTACGAGCAGTACTTC.

This clonotype has more than one count but fewer than ten. This chain joins TRBV6-1 and TRBJ2-2; D gene uncertain. CDR3 length: 12 amino acids. Germline lookup yields CDR1 MNHNS and CDR2 SASEGT. The V and J ends lost 11 bases and 6 bases respectively, with 13 bases between them. The CDR3: CAGRSPAGELFF. The DNA of the CDR3 is TGTGCCGGACGTTCCCCGGCCGGGGAGCTGTTTTTT.

This clonotype came up a few times. The chain carries TRBV29-1 and TRBJ2-6, with 10 bases fitting TRBD2. CDR1 is SQVTM, CDR2 ANQGSEA, per germline. V trimming: 7 bases; J trimming: 0 bases; junction bases outside the gene matches: 6. The CDR3 sequence is 16 residues long. CDR3 sequence (DNA): TGCAGCGCACGACTAGCGGGCGTCTCTGGGGCCAACGTCCTGACTTTC. It specifies CSARLAGVSGANVLTF.

The table lists this clonotype with many counts. CDR3 nucleotides: TGTGCCAGCAGCGCTGGACTAGCGGGATCCACCACAGATACGCAGTATTTT. It translates to CASSAGLAGSTTDTQYF. V and J are TRBV13 and TRBJ2-3; 12 nucleotides match TRBD2. V shed 5 bases, J shed 2 bases, and the junction held 8 bases outside the gene matches. Germline V CDR1 and CDR2: PRHDT, FYEKMQ (reference sequence). The CDR3 loop spans 17 amino acids.

The table lists this clonotype with many counts. This rearrangement joins TRBV4-1 to TRBJ1-1; no firm D call. CDR1 is MGHRA and CDR2 is YSYEKL in the germline V gene. This CDR3 comprises 14 residues. V dropped 1 base and J dropped 4 bases, with 10 bases sitting between them. The CDR3 sequence is CASSQVITPTEAFF. The CDR3 DNA reads TGCGCCAGCAGCCAAGTAATAACCCCCACTGAAGCTTTCTTT.

The chain combines TRBV4-1 with TRBJ2-7; D may be TRBD2 (5 bases). This CDR3 is 14 amino acids long. The V end lost 1 base, the J end lost 5 bases, and 12 bases lay between the germline ends. CDR1 is MGHRA, CDR2 YSYEKL, per germline. The CDR3 loop is CASSQGGQHHEQYF. The DNA of the CDR3 is TGCGCCAGCAGCCAAGGAGGGCAACATCACGAGCAGTACTTC.

This clonotype was seen only a few times. The rearrangement links TRBV10-2 to TRBJ2-5; D possibly corresponds to TRBD1 (6 bases). The CDR3 contains 16 residues. Looked up from germline, CDR1 is WSHSY and CDR2 is SAAADI. Trimming cost V 0 bases and J 4 bases, with 15 bases left between them. CDR3 in amino acids: CASSESYRVLGETQYF. The CDR3, as DNA: TGCGCCAGCAGTGAGTCGTACAGGGTCCTGGGAGAGACCCAGTACTTC.

This clonotype was seen at least ten times. This chain links TRBV29-1 with TRBJ2-7, with no clear D. With 4 bases removed from V and 2 bases from J, the gap between germline ends came to 12 bases. Germline loops: CDR1 SQVTM, CDR2 ANQGSEA. This CDR3 is 13 amino acids long. CDR3 region: CSVGRVNTYEQYF. The CDR3 DNA follows: TGCAGCGTTGGCCGTGTCAATACCTACGAGCAGTACTTC.

This clonotype was detected many times. The rearrangement uses TRBV10-3 and TRBJ2-1, with D perhaps TRBD2 (6 bases). This CDR3 has 15 amino acids. From germline, CDR1 is ENHRY and CDR2 SYGVKD. The ends were cut back, 10 bases at V and 9 bases at J, with 25 bases in the middle. The DNA for the CDR3 is TGTGCCAGCCGACCGATTAGCGGCCATTTGGTTGAGCAGTTCTTC. Its protein is CASRPISGHLVEQFF.

The chain employs TRBV4-2 and TRBJ2-7; the match to TRBD2 covers 8 bases. CDR1 is LGHNA, CDR2 YNFKEQ, per germline. The CDR3 runs to 13 residues. Trimming removed 0 bases from V and 6 bases from J; junction bases left unmatched: 1. The CDR3 is CASSQETSGEQYF. CDR3 coding DNA: TGTGCCAGCAGCCAAGAAACTAGCGGCGAGCAGTACTTC.

This sequence joins TRBV5-1 and TRBJ2-2, with D possibly TRBD2 on 5 matching bases. The CDR3 loop spans 16 amino acids. From germline, CDR1 is SGHRS and CDR2 YFSETQ. V lost 5 bases and J lost 1, with 15 bases in between. The CDR3 bases are TGCGCCAGCAGATCGGGGAATCCAGGGAACACCGGGGAGCTGTTTTTT. Translation gives CASRSGNPGNTGELFF. Supplemented by reference TRBV5-1 and TRBJ2-2, the full variable domain reads KAGVTQTPRYLIKTRGQQVTLSCSPISGHRSVSWYQQTPGQGLQFLFEYFSETQRNKGNFPGRFSGRQFSNSRSEMNVSTLELGDSALYLCASRSGNPGNTGELFFGEGSRLTVL.

In its sample, this clonotype was seen a few times. The chain combines TRBV11-3 with TRBJ2-5; TRBD2 agrees at 9 bases. Germline trimming cut 3 bases from V and 1 base from J; bases unmatched to any gene: 9. Germline lookup yields CDR1 SGHNT and CDR2 YENEEA. The CDR3 spans 17 residues. CDR3 bases: TGTGCCAGCAGCTTTGGGACTAGCCCCTCCTTCCAAGAGACCCAGTACTTC. Its translation is CASSFGTSPSFQETQYF.

The chain employs TRBV19 and TRBJ1-2, with D tentatively TRBD1 (5 bases). Germline CDR1 LNHDA, CDR2 SQIVND (reference sequence). The V and J ends lost 3 bases and 4 bases respectively, with 12 bases between them. The CDR3 runs to 14 residues. The CDR3: CASSMPGQGYGYTF. DNA of the CDR3: TGTGCCAGTAGTATGCCAGGACAAGGCTATGGCTACACCTTC.

This clonotype showed up many times. The chain combines TRBV7-8 with TRBJ2-3; D assignment may be TRBD1 or TRBD2 (6 bases each). The CDR3 is 16 amino acids. The germline CDR1 and CDR2 sequences are SGHVS and FQNEAQ. Between the trimmed V and J ends, which lost 5 bases and 0 bases, there was a span of 15 bases. The CDR3 here is CASSPSVDSSTDTQYF. In DNA, the CDR3 is TGTGCCAGCAGCCCTAGCGTGGACAGCAGCACAGATACGCAGTATTTT.

This clonotype has ten or more counts. The chain carries TRBV7-9 and TRBJ2-7, with unresolved D. The CDR3 has 14 residues. V was shortened by 1 base and J by 6 bases, with 13 bases between the two germline ends. Germline CDR1 and CDR2: SEHNR and FQNEAQ (reference sequence). CDR3 bases: TGTGCCAGCAGCTTAGAAATAAGTGTTCCCGAGCAGTACTTC. Protein: CASSLEISVPEQYF.

The sample holds a few counts of this clonotype. The gene calls are TRBV25-1 and TRBJ2-5; TRBD1 matches 10 bases. There are 18 residues in the CDR3. Germline V gene data show CDR1 as MGHDK and CDR2 as SYGVNS. Trimming cost V 1 base and J 2 bases; bases outside gene matches: 10. CDR3 DNA: TGTGCCAGCAGTGAATCCGGCCGGGGACAGGGGAGACAAGAGACCCAGTACTTC. It codes for CASSESGRGQGRQETQYF.

This clonotype came up many times. This chain connects TRBV30 to TRBJ1-2; the match to TRBD1 covers 9 bases. Per germline, CDR1 GTSNPN and CDR2 SVGIG (reference sequence). The CDR3 sequence is 15 residues long. Trimming at V came to 4 bases and at J to 4 bases, leaving 10 bases not matched to a gene. CDR3 in DNA: TGTGCCTGGACACAACAGGGGGCTGGTCCCTATGGCTACACCTTC. It is translated as CAWTQQGAGPYGYTF.

This chain joins TRBV5-1 and TRBJ2-7; no reliable D call. There are 13 residues in the CDR3. V shed 1 base and J shed 2 bases, with 7 bases lying between them. Germline loops: CDR1 SGHRS, CDR2 YFSETQ. The CDR3 loop reads CASSLSVTYEQYF. Here the CDR3 DNA reads TGCGCCAGCAGCTTGAGCGTGACCTACGAGCAGTACTTC.